This is a list of T cell receptor beta chains from one sample in a study of blood T cells in healthy people across ages. MiXCR was run by TCRdb on the 5' RACE reads, yielding one entry per CDR3 protein. The table has over 950,000 distinct CDR3 sequences, just over 50% seen once. The sample was blood. All receptors derive from a woman aged 55-69 years in good health. The CDR3 runs from the conserved cysteine through the conserved F or W. Each record gives: J gene, V gene, D gene, clone size, CDR3 protein, CDR3 DNA. A D gene is named only where the DNA matches it firmly. Clone size, where shown, is once, few, many, or a class for clones that have expanded.

>TRBJ2-7|TRBV27|-|few
CASSPRGGRASEQYF
TGTGCCAGCAGTCCCAGGGGGGGGCGAGCCTCCGAGCAGTACTTC
>TRBJ2-5|TRBV20-1|-|few
CSARLLETQYF
TGCAGTGCTAGATTGTTAGAGACCCAGTACTTC
>TRBJ1-1|TRBV9|-|-
CASRPPARGTEAFF
TGTGCCAGCCGCCCTCCGGCACGGGGGACTGAAGCTTTCTTT
>TRBJ1-4|TRBV6-2/TRBV6-3|-|-
CASADPATNEKLFF
TGTGCCAGCGCCGACCCTGCAACTAATGAAAAACTGTTTTTT
>TRBJ2-7|TRBV20-1|TRBD1|many
CSAVTGGNYEQYF
TGCAGTGCTGTGACAGGGGGAAACTACGAGCAGTACTTC
>TRBJ2-7|TRBV10-3|TRBD2|few
CAISRLAGDYEQYF
TGTGCCATCAGCCGACTAGCGGGAGACTACGAGCAGTACTTC
>TRBJ1-2|TRBV7-3|TRBD1|few
CASSPGTGSGYTF
TGTGCCAGCAGCCCCGGGACAGGGTCCGGCTACACCTTC
>TRBJ2-7|TRBV7-2|-|-
CASSPVGRYKQYF
TGTGCCAGCAGTCCTGTGGGCCGCTACAAGCAGTACTTC
>TRBJ2-3|TRBV12-3/TRBV12-4|-|-
CASSRAGGLVHDTQYF
TGTGCCAGCAGTCGCGCCGGGGGACTGGTGCATGATACGCAGTATTTT
>TRBJ1-2|TRBV7-9|-|-
CASSPEASWGYTF
TGTGCCAGCAGTCCAGAAGCCTCGTGGGGCTACACCTTC
>TRBJ2-5|TRBV28|-|-
CASSPNSVETQYF
TGTGCCAGCAGTCCCAACAGCGTGGAGACCCAGTACTTC
>TRBJ2-5|TRBV27|TRBD1|-
CASSLNRDRGKQYF
TGTGCCAGCAGTCTAAACAGGGACAGGGGTAAGCAGTACTTC
>TRBJ2-7|TRBV27|-|-
CASSGVIRRNEQYF
TGTGCCAGCAGTGGTGTTATACGGCGCAACGAGCAGTACTTC
>TRBJ2-3|TRBV14|TRBD2|-
CASSQAGLAGGDTQYF
TGTGCCAGCAGCCAAGCCGGGCTAGCGGGAGGAGATACGCAGTATTTT
>TRBJ2-5|TRBV29-1|TRBD1|-
CSARPGQGYQETQYF
TGCAGCGCCCGACCGGGACAGGGGTACCAAGAGACCCAGTACTTC
>TRBJ2-2|TRBV12-3/TRBV12-4|TRBD1|-
CASSELTGPYTGELFF
TGTGCCAGCAGCGAATTGACAGGGCCTTACACCGGGGAGCTGTTTTTT
>TRBJ2-3|TRBV20-1|-|-
CSAGDGSRADTQYF
TGCAGTGCTGGGGACGGGAGTAGGGCAGATACGCAGTATTTT
>TRBJ2-7|TRBV28|-|-
CAVRQAGYEQYF
TGTGCCGTCCGACAGGCCGGCTACGAGCAGTACTTC
>TRBJ1-5|TRBV21-1|-|-
CASSNGTGGHQPQHF
TGTGCCAGCAGCAACGGGACAGGGGGCCATCAGCCCCAGCATTTT
>TRBJ2-7|TRBV20-1|-|-
CSARQGLTYEQYF
TGCAGTGCTAGGCAGGGATTGACCTACGAGCAGTACTTC
>TRBJ1-1|TRBV7-2|-|-
CASSLYRAVRTEAFF
TGTGCCAGCAGCTTATACAGGGCGGTTCGGACTGAAGCTTTCTTT
>TRBJ2-1|TRBV12-3/TRBV12-4|-|-
CASSFWYNEQFF
TGTGCCAGCAGTTTCTGGTACAATGAGCAGTTCTTC
>TRBJ1-2|TRBV7-2|-|-
CASSLEVRTAANYGYTF
TGTGCCAGCAGCTTAGAGGTTCGGACCGCGGCTAACTATGGCTACACCTTC
>TRBJ2-1|TRBV27|TRBD2|-
CASSLRPSGMNEQFF
TGTGCCAGCAGTTTAAGGCCTAGCGGGATGAATGAGCAGTTCTTC
>TRBJ2-1|TRBV29-1|-|-
CSVEDPDYGRREQFF
TGCAGCGTTGAAGACCCAGACTACGGTCGTCGCGAGCAGTTCTTC
>TRBJ2-5|TRBV20-1|TRBD2|few
CSAKDPGLAGAMWETQYF
TGCAGTGCTAAAGATCCGGGACTAGCGGGAGCCATGTGGGAGACCCAGTACTTC
>TRBJ2-5|TRBV20-1|TRBD1|-
CSAPDRASWQETQYF
TGCAGTGCTCCCGACAGGGCGTCGTGGCAGGAGACCCAGTACTTC